This TCR beta chain is drawn from a study of regulatory T cells in long-lasting Graves disease. Overall study: Patients newly diagnosed with Graves' had been on antithyroid drugs for under 3 months. Whole-study results and caveats: Less diverse TCR repertoires were seen in persistent Graves' patients than in newly diagnosed ones.

Germline CDR1 LGHDT, CDR2 YNNKEL (reference sequence). This CDR3 contains 15 residues. With regard to this clonotype: Antigen unknown. Its ends do not fully match the called genes, so a read error is possible.

Time point given: newly diagnosed GD, antithyroid drugs for less than 3 months. Extracted RNA from PBMCs served as the source of the TCR library. Researchers made TCR beta libraries by using iRepertoire HTBI primers and running Arm-PCR on CDR3 regions. MiXCR, run by TCRdb on the multiplex PCR reads, gives a single entry per CDR3 protein. The table has hundreds of thousands of distinct CDR3 sequences, 15% seen once. The sample also formed part of further work on T cells in Graves' hyperthyroidism and ophthalmopathy. That source adds: Uncontrolled infection, other autoimmune disease, pregnancy or lactation excluded patients. Peripheral blood also featured most of the thyroid clonotypes expanded above 0.001.

The starting material was peripheral blood mononuclear cells (PBMCs), obtained at new diagnosis, from a patient treated with antithyroid drugs. V and J are TRBV3-1 and TRBJ2-1, with D unclear. The sequence came from a woman in her 40s with Graves disease. This CDR3 reads CASSRIWSSYNEQLF. CDR3 nucleotides: TGTGCCAGCAGCCGGATCTGGAGCTCCTACAATGAGCAGCTCTTC.